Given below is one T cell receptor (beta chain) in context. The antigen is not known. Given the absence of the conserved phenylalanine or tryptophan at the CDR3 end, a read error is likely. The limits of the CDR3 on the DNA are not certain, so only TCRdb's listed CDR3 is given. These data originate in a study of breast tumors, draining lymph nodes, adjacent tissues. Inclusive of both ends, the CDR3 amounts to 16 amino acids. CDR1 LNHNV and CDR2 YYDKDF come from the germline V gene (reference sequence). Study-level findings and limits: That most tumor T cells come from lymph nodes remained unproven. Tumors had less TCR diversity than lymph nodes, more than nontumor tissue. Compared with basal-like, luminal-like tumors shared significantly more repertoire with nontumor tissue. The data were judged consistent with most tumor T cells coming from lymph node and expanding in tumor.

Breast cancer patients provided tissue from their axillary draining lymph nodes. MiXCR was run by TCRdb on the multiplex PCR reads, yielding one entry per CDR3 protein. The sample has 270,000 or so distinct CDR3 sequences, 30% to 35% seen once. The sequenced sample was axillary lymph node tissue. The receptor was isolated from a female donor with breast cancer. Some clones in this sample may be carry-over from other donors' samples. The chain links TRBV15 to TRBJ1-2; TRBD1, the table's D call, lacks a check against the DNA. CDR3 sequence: CATSSLTWSPYYGYAL.